Given below is one TCR beta chain in context. Antigen: not known. TCRdb called the reads again in MiXCR, with one record for every CDR3 protein. The sample holds 300,000 to 400,000 distinct CDR3 sequences, approximately 18% seen once. The data are from a study of T cell repertoires in cytomegalovirus infection. Study summary: An indication of both CMV infection and matching HLA type came from public TCR beta signatures. Notes on the study in general: The ex vivo response showed dominance by HLA-C-restricted CMV-specific TCR beta clonotypes. CMV carriers having the relevant HLA were flagged by cumulative public TCR beta family frequency.

The CDR3 extends over 13 amino acids. V trimming: 7 bases; J trimming: 7 bases; junction bases outside the gene matches: 7. Germline loops: CDR1 LNHDA, CDR2 SQIVND (reference sequence). Source material: PBMCs. The chain couples TRBV19 to TRBJ1-5, with 7 bases fitting TRBD1. The sequence was obtained from a human donor in good health (CMV status not recorded). Some clones in this sample may be carry-over from other donors' samples. This CDR3 reads CASTVLDRQPQHF. In DNA form, the CDR3 reads TGTGCCAGTACGGTGCTGGACAGGCAGCCCCAGCATTTT.